This passage covers 29 T cell receptor beta chains from one sample sequenced in a study of vaccination and CD4 T cells after COVID-19. Treatment specified: roughly ten-day PBMC culture with coronavirus spike peptide pools or control peptides (ViraFEST assay). Their specific antigens are unknown. An Oncomine TCR Beta short-read assay was used to sequence the DNA from cultured CD4+ T cells. TCRdb re-called the PCR reads through MiXCR, storing one row per CDR3 protein. Of about 27,000 distinct CDR3 sequences in the sample, about 66% were seen once. Specimen: CD4+ T cells from blood, cultured in vitro, collected after SARS-CoV-2 vaccination. Receptors originate from a human donor who received a COVID-19 vaccine.

This rearrangement joins TRBV9 to TRBJ1-2, with D tentatively TRBD1 (6 bases). CDR3 size: 14 residues. From germline, CDR1 is SGDLS and CDR2 YYNGEE. Between the trimmed V and J ends, which lost 1 base and 6 bases, there was a span of 13 bases. The CDR3 reads CASSVQQGTHGYTF. The DNA of the CDR3 is TGTGCCAGCAGCGTACAACAGGGTACGCATGGCTACACCTTC.

The chain recombines TRBV12-3 or TRBV12-4 with TRBJ1-3; D is unresolved. V lost 3 bases to trimming and J lost 4 bases, with 13 bases between them. The CDR3 is 15 amino acids. The DNA for the CDR3 is TGTGCCAGCAGTTTGAGGCAGTCTCCAGGAAACACCATATATTTT. Translated, it gives CASSLRQSPGNTIYF.

The chain is built from TRBV27 and TRBJ1-6; D ambiguous. Trimming removed 4 bases at V and 5 bases at J, with 18 bases between. This CDR3 is 17 amino acids long. Germline CDR1 reads MNHEY; CDR2 reads SMNVEV (reference sequence). CDR3 region: CASSSSIGRPNNSPLHF. The CDR3 region has the DNA TGTGCCAGCAGTTCATCCATTGGTAGGCCGAATAATTCACCCCTCCACTTT.

The chain recombines TRBV21-1 with TRBJ2-3; TRBD2 is the table's D call, not checked against the DNA. TRBV21-1 is marked as a pseudogene. The CDR3 is made up of 16 amino acids. The CDR3 spells CAPKGGEDKATDTQYF. CDR3 nucleotides: TGTGCCCCGAAAGGCGGGGAGGACAAGGCGACAGATACGCAGTATTTT.

This clonotype was seen only a few times. The chain combines TRBV2 with TRBJ2-5; TRBD2 matches 10 bases. Looked up from germline, CDR1 is SNHLY and CDR2 is FYNNEI. J gave up 5 bases and V 5 bases, and 5 bases lay outside the gene matches. The CDR3 is 14 residues long. The CDR3 spells CASSRGSGGETQYF. The DNA of the CDR3 is TGTGCCAGCAGTCGAGGTAGCGGGGGGGAGACCCAGTACTTC.

This clonotype came up a few times. For the CDR3, the DNA is TGTGCCAGCAGTTGGCAACGCGGGACAGGCAACCACTATGGCTACACCTTC. Amino acids: CASSWQRGTGNHYGYTF. This chain connects TRBV27 to TRBJ1-2, with TRBD1 identical over 8 bases. CDR3 size: 17 residues. CDR1 and CDR2 (germline): MNHEY, SMNVEV (reference sequence). J was trimmed by 3 bases and V by 4 bases; bases with no gene match: 13.

The V and J genes are TRBV27 and TRBJ2-1; TRBD2 agrees at 10 bases. From germline, CDR1 is MNHEY and CDR2 SMNVEV (reference sequence). V was clipped by 4 bases and J by 6 bases; unmatched bases: 3. CDR3 length: 14 residues. In nucleotides, the CDR3 is TGTGCCAGCAGTTGGCTAGCGGGGGTCAATGAGCAGTTCTTC. This gives the protein CASSWLAGVNEQFF.

This rearrangement joins TRBV2 to TRBJ2-5; D is unclear. The V end lost 3 bases, the J end lost 3 bases, and 8 bases lay between the germline ends. This CDR3 has 13 residues. Germline V gene sequence: CDR1 SNHLY, CDR2 FYNNEI. The CDR3 sequence is CASSDDSKETQYF. CDR3 DNA sequence: TGTGCCAGCAGTGACGATTCTAAAGAGACCCAGTACTTC. Filled out from reference TRBV2 and TRBJ2-5, the complete variable domain reads EPEVTQTPSHQVTQMGQEVILRCVPISNHLYFYWYRQILGQKVEFLVSFYNNEISEKSEIFDDQFSVERPDGSNFTLKIRSTKLEDSAMYFCASSDDSKETQYFGPGTRLLVL.

The V and J genes are TRBV5-4 and TRBJ2-3; 12 bases match TRBD2. The CDR3 is made up of 16 amino acids. Germline V lookup: CDR1 SGHNT, CDR2 YYREEE (reference sequence). The V and J ends lost 2 bases and 2 bases, in that order; junction bases with no gene match: 3. CDR3: CASSLTSGGNTDTQYF. CDR3 nucleotides: TGTGCCAGCAGCTTAACTAGCGGGGGGAACACAGATACGCAGTATTTT.

The chain joins TRBV4-1 to TRBJ2-7, with D perhaps TRBD1 (7 bases). Trimming removed 5 bases at V and 4 bases at J, with 18 bases between. Germline CDR1 MGHRA, CDR2 YSYEKL. The CDR3 contains 15 residues. The CDR3 DNA follows: TGCGCCAGCAGCACTACAGGGGAGGTAGAGTACGAGCAGTACTTC. Translation: CASSTTGEVEYEQYF.

This sequence joins TRBV7-3 and TRBJ1-1; D unclear. The CDR3 runs to 13 residues. The germline V gene encodes CDR1 SGHTA and CDR2 FQGTGA. Trimming cost V 5 bases and J 3 bases, with 10 bases left between them. CDR3 nucleotide sequence: TGTGCCAGCAGCCCAGTAGGAGACACTGAAGCTTTCTTT. Its translation: CASSPVGDTEAFF.

The chain employs TRBV15 and TRBJ2-5, with D perhaps given as TRBD1 or TRBD2 (6 bases each). V shed 4 bases and J shed 5 bases, with 11 bases lying between them. CDR3 length: 13 amino acids. Germline V CDR1 and CDR2: LNHNV, YYDKDF (reference sequence). In nucleotides, the CDR3 is TGTGCCACCAGCAACCGGGGGCTGGAGACCCAGTACTTC. Translating gives CATSNRGLETQYF.

The J gene is TRBJ2-2, the V gene TRBV2; TRBD2 matches 7 bases. CDR3 size: 15 residues. Germline V gene data show CDR1 as SNHLY and CDR2 as FYNNEI. V shed 11 bases, J shed 2 bases, and the junction held 11 bases outside the gene matches. The CDR3 loop is CAQEGGGVNTGELFF. In DNA, the CDR3 is TGTGCCCAAGAAGGCGGGGGAGTTAACACCGGGGAGCTGTTTTTT. The variable domain in full, with the rest retrieved from reference TRBV2 and TRBJ2-2, is EPEVTQTPSHQVTQMGQEVILRCVPISNHLYFYWYRQILGQKVEFLVSFYNNEISEKSEIFDDQFSVERPDGSNFTLKIRSTKLEDSAMYFCAQEGGGVNTGELFFGEGSRLTVL.

The rearrangement joins TRBV19 to TRBJ1-6; no firm D call. The germline CDR1 and CDR2 sequences are LNHDA and SQIVND (reference sequence). The V gene lost 6 bases and the J gene lost 7 bases, with 16 bases spanning the gap. CDR3 length equals 15 residues. CDR3: CASSRTPAQNSPLHF. CDR3 bases: TGTGCCAGTAGCCGTACACCGGCACAAAATTCACCCCTCCACTTT.

V usage is TRBV7-2 and J usage is TRBJ1-1, with no clear D. Trimming removed 1 base from V and 0 bases from J, with 6 bases in between. The CDR3 contains 14 residues. Germline CDR1 SGHTA, CDR2 FQGNSA. CDR3 nucleotide sequence: TGTGCCAGCAGCTTAGATGGGGTGAACACTGAAGCTTTCTTT. Encoded protein: CASSLDGVNTEAFF.

The chain employs TRBV12-3 or TRBV12-4 and TRBJ1-2; D is possibly TRBD1 (5 bases). The CDR3 runs to 14 residues. Trimming stripped 3 bases from V and 2 bases from J, with 10 bases between. CDR3 region: CASSLLQGNYGYTF. CDR3 in DNA: TGTGCCAGCAGTTTGCTCCAGGGAAACTATGGCTACACCTTC.

The chain recombines TRBV19 with TRBJ1-2, with D uncertain. This CDR3 region has 15 residues. Germline V gene data show CDR1 as LNHDA and CDR2 as SQIVND (reference sequence). Trimming took 5 bases from V and 8 from J, leaving 21 bases between them. CDR3 protein: CASSRTWGIGDGYTF. For the CDR3, the DNA is TGTGCCAGTAGTCGAACTTGGGGTATCGGCGACGGCTACACCTTC.

The V and J genes are TRBV10-3 and TRBJ2-1; D possibly corresponds to TRBD2 (6 bases). Looked up from germline, CDR1 is ENHRY and CDR2 is SYGVKD. V was cut by 6 bases and J by 0 bases, with 12 bases left in between. The CDR3 is 15 residues long. The CDR3 here is CAIRGLGGSYNEQFF. As DNA, the CDR3 is TGTGCCATCAGGGGCCTCGGGGGCTCCTACAATGAGCAGTTCTTC.

The CDR3 nucleotides are TGTGCCAGTAGGACCTCTGGAAACACCATATATTTT. Translating it yields CASRTSGNTIYF. The chain has TRBV19 and TRBJ1-3; no reliable D call. Germline CDR1 is LNHDA and CDR2 is SQIVND (reference sequence). V was clipped by 6 bases and J by 0 bases, with 3 bases between them. The CDR3 sequence is 12 residues long.

This clonotype came up once. V usage is TRBV19 and J usage is TRBJ1-2; 7 bases fit TRBD1. J gave up 9 bases and V 5 bases, and 12 bases lay outside the gene matches. This CDR3 is 14 amino acids long. Per germline, CDR1 LNHDA and CDR2 SQIVND (reference sequence). CDR3 sequence (DNA): TGTGCCAGTAGTCCAAGCAGGGACAGTCGAAGCTACACCTTC. Protein sequence: CASSPSRDSRSYTF.

This clonotype was detected only a few times. The chain recombines TRBV20-1 with TRBJ1-2; D unclear. Germline V gene data show CDR1 as DFQATT and CDR2 as SNEGSKA (reference sequence). The CDR3 length is 11 residues. V dropped 3 bases and J dropped 6 bases, with 8 bases sitting between them. CDR3: CSARFLHGYTF. The DNA for the CDR3 is TGCAGTGCTAGGTTTCTTCATGGCTACACCTTC.

The chain couples TRBV19 to TRBJ1-2, with D unclear. Germline-derived CDR1 and CDR2 are LNHDA and SQIVND (reference sequence). Trimming removed 4 bases at V and 2 bases at J, with 8 bases between. The length of the CDR3 is 13 residues. The CDR3 loop reads CASSNQRNYGYTF. CDR3 bases: TGTGCCAGTAGTAATCAGCGAAACTATGGCTACACCTTC.

The CDR3, as DNA: TGCAGTGCTAGAGAGGCCCCACGGGAGCAGTACTTC. Translating gives CSAREAPREQYF. The V gene is TRBV20-1, the J gene TRBJ2-7; D gene uncertain. Trimming removed 0 bases from V and 7 bases from J, with 10 bases in between. The V gene's germline CDR1 is DFQATT and CDR2 SNEGSKA (reference sequence). CDR3 size: 12 residues.

The V call is TRBV20-1, the J call TRBJ2-5; TRBD1 matches at 12 bases. CDR1 DFQATT and CDR2 SNEGSKA come from the germline V gene (reference sequence). The V segment lost 1 base and the J segment 11 bases; nucleotides outside the gene matches: 11. The CDR3 runs to 15 residues. DNA for the CDR3: TGCAGTGCTAGAGGCCGGGACAGGGGGCGCGTAGGGCAGTACTTC. Protein sequence: CSARGRDRGRVGQYF.

V and J are TRBV19 and TRBJ1-3, with 7 positions matching TRBD1. CDR1 LNHDA and CDR2 SQIVND come from the germline V gene (reference sequence). The CDR3 is 15 amino acids. The J segment lost 4 bases and the V segment lost 4 bases, leaving 7 bases of the junction unmatched. CDR3 coding DNA: TGTGCCAGTAGTACGACAGGGAATCCGGGAAACACCATATATTTT. It encodes CASSTTGNPGNTIYF.

V and J are TRBV30 and TRBJ2-7; 12 positions agree with TRBD1. Germline V lookup: CDR1 GTSNPN, CDR2 SVGIG (reference sequence). This CDR3 region has 16 residues. Germline trimming cut 3 bases from V and 4 bases from J; bases unmatched to any gene: 10. CDR3 region: CAWSALGDRGQYEQYF. The CDR3 nucleotides read TGTGCCTGGAGCGCACTGGGGGACAGGGGGCAGTACGAGCAGTACTTC.

J is TRBJ1-2 and V is TRBV4-2; TRBD1 might be the D (5 bases). The CDR3 has 14 amino acids. Trimming left V 4 bases short and J 4 bases short, with 13 bases between. Germline CDR1 is LGHNA and CDR2 is YNFKEQ. CDR3 amino acids: CASSPRPGTYGYTF. CDR3 sequence (DNA): TGTGCCAGCAGCCCTCGTCCGGGGACCTATGGCTACACCTTC.

This clonotype turned up a few times. The CDR3 coding sequence is TGCGCCAGCCCCCCACGCGGAGGCACTGAAGCTTTCTTT. Translating gives CASPPRGGTEAFF. The V gene is TRBV4-1, the J gene TRBJ1-1; D not certain. The ends were cut back, 8 bases at V and 4 bases at J, with 14 bases in the middle. CDR3 size: 13 residues. Looked up from germline, CDR1 is MGHRA and CDR2 is YSYEKL.

This clonotype occurred a few times. The rearrangement uses TRBV6-1 and TRBJ1-2, with D unresolved. The CDR3 has 14 amino acids. V was clipped by 1 base and J by 0 bases, with 6 bases between them. Germline lookup yields CDR1 MNHNS and CDR2 SASEGT. The CDR3 here is CASSEGNANYGYTF. CDR3 in DNA: TGTGCCAGCAGTGAAGGCAACGCTAACTATGGCTACACCTTC.